These 25 T cell receptor beta chains were sequenced from one sample in a study of shared clonotypes between healthy human individuals. It was CD45RO-negative cells, positively selected for CCR7, that made up naive CD8 cells, with terminally differentiated effector memory CD45RA+ cells excluded. Using immunoSEQ multiplex PCR, the repertoire was profiled, and TCRdb retains in-frame clones only, with some absent. The table includes about 2 million clones, about 94% detected once. The sample was naive CD8+ T cells sorted from blood. The receptors here all came from a man aged 18 to 29 in good health.

This clone was detected only once. V is TRBV5-1 and J is TRBJ2-7; D unclear. CDR1 and CDR2 from the germline V gene are SGHRS and YFSETQ. The length of the CDR3 is 12 residues. Trimming cost V 0 bases and J 6 bases, with 7 bases left between them. CDR3 region: CASSLGGPEQYF. The CDR3, as DNA: TGCGCCAGCAGCTTGGGTGGTCCCGAGCAGTACTTC.

The genes are TRBV29-1 and TRBJ2-7; no firm D call. This CDR3 region has 11 residues. V was clipped by 4 bases and J by 3 bases, with 7 bases between them. Germline V gene sequence: CDR1 SQVTM, CDR2 ANQGSEA. CDR3 sequence: CSVVANYEQYF. The CDR3, as DNA: TGCAGCGTTGTTGCCAACTACGAGCAGTACTTC.

V gene TRBV13 combines with J gene TRBJ2-5; D not certain. V was shortened by 6 bases and J by 0 bases, with 8 bases between the two germline ends. The CDR3 has 13 residues. Germline assignment: CDR1 PRHDT and CDR2 FYEKMQ (reference sequence). In DNA form, the CDR3 reads TGTGCCAGCAGTAGGGCTCACCAAGAGACCCAGTACTTC. Its protein is CASSRAHQETQYF. Filled out from reference TRBV13 and TRBJ2-5, the complete variable domain reads AAGVIQSPRHLIKEKRETATLKCYPIPRHDTVYWYQQGPGQDPQFLISFYEKMQSDKGSIPDRFSAQQFSDYHSELNMSSLELGDSALYFCASSRAHQETQYFGPGTRLLVL.

The chain has TRBV7-2 and TRBJ2-5, with 7 positions matching TRBD1. This CDR3 contains 14 residues. The trim removed 6 bases at V and 3 bases at J, leaving 7 bases unmatched. Germline CDR1 SGHTA, CDR2 FQGNSA. CDR3 sequence reads: CASRKQGREETQYF. The CDR3 DNA sequence: TGTGCCAGCAGGAAACAGGGGCGAGAAGAGACCCAGTACTTC.

The chain recombines TRBV29-1 with TRBJ2-7, with D uncertain. CDR3 length: 13 amino acids. CDR1 and CDR2 (germline): SQVTM, ANQGSEA. V lost 6 bases and J 3 bases, leaving 15 bases between the germline ends. The CDR3 DNA sequence: TGCAGCGTCGCTCCCGGACGAGACTACGAGCAGTACTTC. Protein: CSVAPGRDYEQYF.

This clone was counted once. The chain recombines TRBV7-8 with TRBJ1-3; D not resolved. The CDR3 contains 13 residues. Trimming took 6 bases from V and 0 from J, leaving 6 bases between them. Looked up from germline, CDR1 is SGHVS and CDR2 is FQNEAQ. The CDR3 loop is CASRSFSGNTIYF. CDR3 in DNA: TGTGCCAGCAGGTCGTTCTCTGGAAACACCATATATTTT.

This chain connects TRBV4-1 to TRBJ2-3; the D is unclear. Trimming took 0 bases from V and 8 from J, leaving 6 bases between them. Germline V lookup: CDR1 MGHRA, CDR2 YSYEKL. The CDR3 totals 12 residues. In DNA, the CDR3 is TGCGCCAGCAGCCAAGATTTCGTTACGCAGTATTTT. Amino acid sequence: CASSQDFVTQYF.

V usage is TRBV28 and J usage is TRBJ2-2; no clear D gene. This CDR3 region has 13 residues. CDR1 is MDHEN, CDR2 SYDVKM, per germline. V was clipped by 3 bases and J by 7 bases, with 9 bases between them. CDR3 sequence: CASSFASLGELFF. The CDR3 DNA follows: TGTGCCAGCAGTTTCGCGTCCCTCGGGGAGCTGTTTTTT. Together with reference TRBV28 and TRBJ2-2, the CDR3 gives the full variable domain: DVKVTQSSRYLVKRTGEKVFLECVQDMDHENMFWYRQDPGLGLRLIYFSYDVKMKEKGDIPEGYSVSREKKERFSLILESASTNQTSMYLCASSFASLGELFFGEGSRLTVL.

V usage is TRBV27 and J usage is TRBJ1-5; D call uncertain. The germline V gene has CDR1 MNHEY and CDR2 SMNVEV (reference sequence). Trimming cost V 5 bases and J 3 bases, with 17 bases left between them. The CDR3 covers 16 residues. The CDR3 DNA reads TGTGCCAGCAGTCCGGTGCCCACATCCCCCAATCAGCCCCAGCATTTT. Translated, it gives CASSPVPTSPNQPQHF.

The table lists this clone with a count of one. The germline gene is not matched at one end of the junction; a read error may be the cause. The rearrangement links TRBV7-7 to TRBJ2-1, with a possible D match to TRBD1 (6 bases). This CDR3 spans 15 amino acids. Germline V CDR1 and CDR2: SSHAT, FNYEAQ (reference sequence). Written as DNA, the CDR3 is TGTGCTAGCAGCCCCGTGTCAGGGGCTTTCAATGAGCAGTTCTTC. Its protein is CASSPVSGAFNEQFF.

The chain joins TRBV9 to TRBJ1-2; no clear D. Germline assignment: CDR1 SGDLS and CDR2 YYNGEE. This CDR3 comprises 14 residues. V gave up 0 bases and J gave up 4 bases, with 10 bases separating them. CDR3 in amino acids: CASSVGSASYGYTF. The CDR3, as DNA: TGTGCCAGCAGCGTAGGCAGCGCAAGCTATGGCTACACCTTC.

V usage is TRBV7-9 and J usage is TRBJ2-3, with a tentative D call TRBD1 (6 bases). Germline V gives CDR1 SEHNR, CDR2 FQNEAQ (reference sequence). This CDR3 spans 16 amino acids. V lost 8 bases to trimming and J lost 1 base, with 19 bases between them. CDR3 nucleotide sequence: TGTGCCAGCGGTGGGGGCATATCCCCAGGCACAGATACGCAGTATTTT. Translating it yields CASGGGISPGTDTQYF.

V gene TRBV5-4 combines with J gene TRBJ2-7; 9 bases are a match to TRBD2. Trimming removed 4 bases from V and 3 bases from J; junction bases left unmatched: 5. The CDR3 sequence is 14 residues long. The germline V gene encodes CDR1 SGHNT and CDR2 YYREEE (reference sequence). The CDR3 DNA follows: TGTGCCAGCAGCGGTAGCGGGAGCGGCTACGAGCAGTACTTC. Protein product: CASSGSGSGYEQYF.

The gene calls are TRBV5-1 and TRBJ2-5, with 8 nucleotides matching TRBD2. In germline, CDR1 is SGHRS, CDR2 YFSETQ. The CDR3 totals 13 residues. Trimming took 7 bases from V and 3 from J; bases not matched to a gene: 5. CDR3 region: CASRAGGEETQYF. In DNA, the CDR3 is TGCGCCAGCCGGGCGGGGGGAGAAGAGACCCAGTACTTC.

On this clone itself: At the DNA level, this CDR3 is encoded by other sequences in the same sample as well. The chain is built from TRBV6-5 and TRBJ2-1; D might be TRBD1 or TRBD2, each matching 5 bases. Trimming took 6 bases from V and 8 from J, leaving 8 bases between them. CDR3 length: 11 amino acids. Germline V lookup: CDR1 MNHEY, CDR2 SVGAGI. The CDR3 region is CASSLGDEQFF. Written as DNA, the CDR3 is TGTGCCAGCAGCCTGGGGGATGAGCAGTTCTTC.

The rearrangement joins TRBV4-2 to TRBJ1-3, with TRBD1 as a possible D gene (5 bases). Between the trimmed V and J ends, which lost 0 bases and 0 bases, there was a span of 18 bases. The CDR3 is made up of 19 amino acids. Germline CDR1 LGHNA, CDR2 YNFKEQ. CDR3 in amino acids: CASSQDPGEGMISGNTIYF. The CDR3 coding sequence is TGTGCCAGCAGCCAAGACCCAGGTGAGGGGATGATCTCTGGAAACACCATATATTTT.

The chain recombines TRBV4-1 with TRBJ1-5; no firm D call. From germline, CDR1 is MGHRA and CDR2 YSYEKL. V shed 2 bases and J shed 1 base, with 9 bases lying between them. This CDR3 region has 15 residues. The CDR3 is CASSQQAPSNQPQHF. In DNA form, the CDR3 reads TGCGCCAGCAGCCAACAGGCACCCAGCAATCAGCCCCAGCATTTT.

V usage is TRBV27 and J usage is TRBJ2-2; D remains unclear. The germline gives CDR1 MNHEY, CDR2 SMNVEV (reference sequence). The CDR3 consists of 13 residues. Trimming cost V 7 bases and J 3 bases, with 9 bases left between them. The CDR3 here is CASTAVYTGELFF. CDR3 coding DNA: TGTGCCAGCACTGCCGTCTACACCGGGGAGCTGTTTTTT.

This chain joins TRBV7-2 and TRBJ1-2, with 9 bases matching TRBD1. The J segment lost 4 bases and the V segment lost 5 bases, leaving 14 bases of the junction unmatched. The CDR3 covers 17 residues. CDR1 is SGHTA and CDR2 is FQGNSA in the germline V gene. CDR3 residues: CASSPVPGQGLGYGYTF. CDR3 DNA: TGTGCCAGCAGCCCTGTCCCGGGACAGGGACTCGGCTATGGCTACACCTTC.

This clone has only one observation. The rearrangement uses TRBV29-1 and TRBJ1-1; D not certain. There are 16 residues in the CDR3. Germline V gene data show CDR1 as SQVTM and CDR2 as ANQGSEA. Trimming took off 6 bases at V and 7 bases at J, with 27 bases between the two ends. In DNA, the CDR3 is TGCAGCGTCGCCCCCCGGGTATCATCCGAGCTTTATGAAGCTTTCTTT. This encodes CSVAPRVSSELYEAFF.

This clone was detected only once. Other DNA sequences from this sample encode an identical CDR3 as well. The V gene is TRBV5-6, the J gene TRBJ1-1, with D unclear. Germline CDR1 SGHDT, CDR2 YYEEEE. V gave up 2 bases and J gave up 5 bases, with 7 bases separating them. This CDR3 region has 12 residues. CDR3 protein: CASSFGNTEAFF. CDR3 DNA: TGTGCCAGCAGCTTCGGGAATACTGAAGCTTTCTTT.

The V gene is TRBV7-6, the J gene TRBJ2-1; D gene ambiguous. Germline CDR1 reads SGHVS; CDR2 reads FNYEAQ. With 5 bases removed from V and 6 bases from J, the gap between germline ends came to 11 bases. The length of the CDR3 is 13 residues. The CDR3 reads CASSSSIRNEQFF. Here the CDR3 DNA reads TGTGCCAGCAGCAGTAGCATTCGCAATGAGCAGTTCTTC.

The CDR3 reads CATLGGASGEQETQYF. CDR3 bases: TGTGCCACTCTGGGAGGGGCTAGCGGGGAACAAGAGACCCAGTACTTC. The chain combines TRBV19 with TRBJ2-5; the match to TRBD2 covers 9 bases. The CDR3 sequence is 16 residues long. Trimming removed 10 bases from V and 2 bases from J; junction bases left unmatched: 14. Per the germline V gene, CDR1 is LNHDA and CDR2 is SQIVND (reference sequence).

V and J are TRBV12-1 and TRBJ2-7. TRBV12-1 is flagged as a pseudogene. This CDR3 comprises 17 residues. This CDR3 is CASSFLPWRTSSYEQYF. The CDR3 DNA reads TGTGCCAGCAGCTTTTTACCCTGGCGCACCTCCTCCTACGAGCAGTACTTC.

J is TRBJ1-1 and V is TRBV7-9; 8 nucleotides line up with TRBD1. The CDR3 totals 16 residues. In germline, CDR1 is SEHNR, CDR2 FQNEAQ (reference sequence). V trimming: 5 bases; J trimming: 3 bases; junction bases outside the gene matches: 11. DNA for the CDR3: TGTGCCAGCAGCGACGAGGGACAGGCAATGTACACTGAAGCTTTCTTT. Residues: CASSDEGQAMYTEAFF.